This paragraph covers one T cell receptor (beta chain) sequence. As yet, its antigen is unknown. Assay: immunoSEQ multiplex PCR; the TCRdb copy retains only in-frame clones and omits some. This sample yields around 17,000 clones, of which around 78% are seen a single time; about 2% belongs to the top ten. This sample is drawn from a study of PD-1 blockade in classical Hodgkin lymphoma. Whole-study context: Intravenous delivery of nivolumab at 3 mg/kg to patients occurred every 2 weeks.

The study, taken as a whole, reports: Newly diagnosed patients reportedly trailed healthy donors in baseline TCR diversity. Diversity in CD4+ TCRs, unlike that measured in CD8+ TCRs, had risen significantly by C4D1.

The sample's time point: cycle 4 day 1 (C4D1), after six to seven weeks of nivolumab. All patients relapsed after autologous stem cell transplantation, and brentuximab vedotin exposure varied. It was by magnetic negative selection that CD4+ T cells were purified from thawed PBMCs. V was pared by 5 bases and J by 3 bases, with 15 bases between. The V gene's germline CDR1 is KGHSH and CDR2 LQKENI. This CDR3 has 15 amino acids. The clonotype was recovered from a human donor with classical Hodgkin lymphoma. Sequencing was performed on CD4+ T cells from blood, taken before the fourth cycle of nivolumab. This chain links TRBV18 with TRBJ2-3, with D perhaps TRBD2 (6 bases). The CDR3 sequence is CASSKGGAKTDTQYF. CDR3 coding DNA: TGTGCCAGCTCAAAGGGCGGGGCAAAAACAGATACGCAGTATTTT. The full variable domain, its missing parts supplied by reference TRBV18 and TRBJ2-3, is NAGVMQNPRHLVRRRGQEARLRCSPMKGHSHVYWYRQLPEEGLKFMVYLQKENIIDESGMPKERFSAEFPKEGPSILRIQQVVRGDSAAYFCASSKGGAKTDTQYFGPGTRLTVL.